One and the same sample provided the 13 T cell receptor beta chains below, sequenced in a study of human T cells and chemical hapten exposure. In TCRdb, the RACE reads were re-called with MiXCR into one record per CDR3 protein. This sample has over 65,000 distinct CDR3 sequences; approximately 10% occur once, and the top ten carry more than 1.2%. Time point described: patch test 3, about 24 weeks after DPC sensitization. As for treatment: therapeutic diphenylcyclopropenone sensitization with weekly scalp DPC. Sequencing used whole blood, obtained in connection with sensitization to the hapten diphenylcyclopropenone (DPC). These receptors came from a woman in her forties or fifties with alopecia areata. Some clones in this sample may be carry-over from other donors' samples.

This clonotype was seen ten or more times. The V and J genes are TRBV19 and TRBJ2-1, with D uncertain. The CDR3 contains 16 residues. V was clipped by 5 bases and J by 5 bases, with 19 bases between them. Per germline, CDR1 LNHDA and CDR2 SQIVND (reference sequence). The CDR3 sequence is CASSVRPLSLDNEQFF. CDR3 nucleotide sequence: TGTGCCAGTAGTGTTCGACCGCTATCCCTTGACAATGAGCAGTTCTTC.

This clonotype has a count of ten or more. The CDR3 sequence: CASSPWGEVTEAFF. CDR3 coding DNA: TGTGCCAGCAGCCCCTGGGGAGAAGTCACTGAAGCTTTCTTT. The J gene is TRBJ1-1, the V gene TRBV28; D not resolved. Germline loops: CDR1 MDHEN, CDR2 SYDVKM. V was clipped by 6 bases and J by 4 bases, with 15 bases between them. The CDR3 spans 14 residues.

The sample holds a few counts of this clonotype. CDR3 sequence reads: CSMTQGAFADTQYF. The CDR3 region has the DNA TGCAGTATGACGCAGGGGGCATTCGCAGATACGCAGTATTTT. The chain joins TRBV20-1 to TRBJ2-3, with 8 bases aligning to TRBD1. The CDR3 spans 14 residues. The germline gives CDR1 DFQATT, CDR2 SNEGSKA (reference sequence). V shed 8 bases, J shed 4 bases, and the junction held 11 bases outside the gene matches.

This clonotype has at least ten counts. This chain joins TRBV5-5 and TRBJ1-1, with unresolved D. V was cut by 2 bases and J by 12 bases, with 11 bases left in between. Germline V CDR1 and CDR2: SGHKS, YYEKEE (reference sequence). The CDR3 has 11 amino acids. The CDR3 reads CASSFGLVTFF. The CDR3 nucleotides are TGTGCCAGCAGCTTCGGCCTTGTTACTTTCTTT.

This chain connects TRBV6-6 to TRBJ1-5, with a possible D match to TRBD1 (6 bases). This CDR3 comprises 14 residues. The V gene lost 2 bases and the J gene lost 5 bases, with 10 bases spanning the gap. Germline V gene data show CDR1 as MNHNY and CDR2 as SVGAGI (reference sequence). In DNA form, the CDR3 reads TGTGCCAGCAGTTACGAGAGGGGGGATCAGCCCCAGCATTTT. Translating it yields CASSYERGDQPQHF.

This clonotype was seen a handful of times. This rearrangement joins TRBV12-3 or TRBV12-4 to TRBJ2-1; tentative D call: TRBD2 (6 bases). Deletions cut 7 bases from V and 3 bases from J, with 10 bases between. The length of the CDR3 is 13 residues. The CDR3 nucleotides are TGTGCCAGCAACAGGAGGGGCTACAATGAGCAGTTCTTC. Translated: CASNRRGYNEQFF.

This clonotype was seen a few times. The rearrangement joins TRBV27 to TRBJ2-3; D is unclear. Trimming cost V 3 bases and J 2 bases, with 9 bases left between them. The CDR3 has 14 residues. Germline-derived CDR1 and CDR2 are MNHEY and SMNVEV (reference sequence). CDR3 DNA sequence: TGTGCCAGCAGTTTTTGGGGAAACACAGATACGCAGTATTTT. Protein: CASSFWGNTDTQYF.

The table lists this clonotype with a few counts. DNA of the CDR3: TGCAGTGCTAGGCGGACTAGCGGGAGAATAGATACGCAGTATTTT. Translation: CSARRTSGRIDTQYF. The chain is built from TRBV20-1 and TRBJ2-3, with TRBD2 matching over 13 bases. There are 15 residues in the CDR3. The V segment lost 3 bases and the J segment 5 bases; nucleotides outside the gene matches: 5. Per the germline V gene, CDR1 is DFQATT and CDR2 is SNEGSKA (reference sequence).

The chain carries TRBV6-6 and TRBJ2-1; possible D gene TRBD2, 6 bases. The CDR3 contains 20 residues. Germline CDR1 MNHNY, CDR2 SVGAGI (reference sequence). Between the trimmed V and J ends, which lost 1 base and 2 bases, there was a span of 24 bases. CDR3 DNA sequence: TGTGCCAGCAGTTACTACTATGGGGAGTCTAGCGCCAATCCCTACAATGAGCAGTTCTTC. The encoded protein is CASSYYYGESSANPYNEQFF.

This clonotype was observed a handful of times. The V call is TRBV11-2, the J call TRBJ2-3; 8 bases line up with TRBD1. Germline V gene sequence: CDR1 SGHAT, CDR2 FQNNGV. V shed 5 bases and J 4 bases; nucleotides not matched to a gene: 8. The CDR3 contains 15 residues. The CDR3 DNA follows: TGTGCCAGCAGCCCTCGGACAGGGCGCCCAGATACGCAGTATTTT. Translated, it gives CASSPRTGRPDTQYF.

At least ten counts were recorded for this clonotype. This rearrangement joins TRBV7-2 to TRBJ2-7; 10 nucleotides align to TRBD2. This CDR3 has 16 residues. Trimming cost V 1 base and J 7 bases; bases outside gene matches: 10. Germline V CDR1 and CDR2: SGHTA, FQGNSA. CDR3 sequence: CASSLGSSGGAREQYF. CDR3 sequence (DNA): TGTGCCAGCAGCTTAGGATCCAGCGGGGGGGCGCGAGAGCAGTACTTC.

This clonotype was counted a few times. The chain employs TRBV7-2 and TRBJ2-3, with a weak D call TRBD1 (5 bases). The CDR3 runs 13 residues. Germline loops: CDR1 SGHTA, CDR2 FQGNSA. V gave up 4 bases and J gave up 5 bases, with 10 bases separating them. CDR3 nucleotides: TGTGCCAGCAGCTCCCCCCAGGGAGATACGCAGTATTTT. This codes for CASSSPQGDTQYF.

This clonotype was recorded many times. CDR3 sequence reads: CASSYRDKQYF. CDR3 in DNA: TGTGCCAGCAGTTACCGGGACAAGCAGTACTTC. V is TRBV25-1 and J is TRBJ2-7, with a weak D call TRBD1 (6 bases). This CDR3 region has 11 residues. V gave up 5 bases and J gave up 8 bases, with 10 bases separating them. The germline gives CDR1 MGHDK, CDR2 SYGVNS.